This passage covers 32 T cell receptor beta chains from one sample sequenced in a study of blood T cell repertoires in COVID-19. The table came from immunoSEQ multiplex PCR; TCRdb's copy has only in-frame clones and leaves some out. The sample has about 240,000 clones, about 82% seen once. The sample comprised peripheral blood. The source of these receptors is a man older than 75 with acute or convalescent COVID-19.

The gene calls are TRBV28 and TRBJ1-2; TRBD1 aligns across 8 bases. Germline loops: CDR1 MDHEN, CDR2 SYDVKM. This CDR3 region has 19 residues. After removal of 2 bases from V and 3 bases from J, the junction contained 17 bases not matched to a gene. DNA for the CDR3: TGTGCCAGCAGTTTAGGGGGACTCGCAACAGGGGGGCGTGACTATGGCTACACCTTC. Residues: CASSLGGLATGGRDYGYTF.

The V gene is TRBV29-1, the J gene TRBJ1-1; D unclear. The CDR3 contains 14 residues. Per the germline V gene, CDR1 is SQVTM and CDR2 is ANQGSEA. V was pared by 3 bases and J by 1 base, with 12 bases between. CDR3 region: CSVDVGTANTEAFF. The CDR3 DNA follows: TGCAGCGTTGATGTGGGCACAGCGAACACTGAAGCTTTCTTT.

This clone was seen more than once but under ten times. V is TRBV7-2 and J is TRBJ1-1; D is unclear. Germline values: CDR1 SGHTA, CDR2 FQGNSA. The CDR3 is 14 amino acids. Trimming left V 2 bases short and J 1 base short, with 8 bases between. The CDR3 region has the DNA TGTGCCAGCAGCTTAATTTCCGGGAACACTGAAGCTTTCTTT. Protein sequence: CASSLISGNTEAFF.

The V call is TRBV5-5, the J call TRBJ2-1; D gene unclear. The V gene lost 4 bases and the J gene lost 0 bases, with 11 bases spanning the gap. The germline V gene encodes CDR1 SGHKS and CDR2 YYEKEE (reference sequence). This CDR3 has 15 amino acids. The chain's CDR3 is CASSRQAGSYNEQFF. The CDR3 bases are TGTGCCAGCAGCCGCCAAGCCGGCTCCTACAATGAGCAGTTCTTC. Supplemented by reference TRBV5-5 and TRBJ2-1, the full variable domain reads DAGVTQSPTHLIKTRGQQVTLRCSPISGHKSVSWYQQVLGQGPQFIFQYYEKEERGRGNFPDRFSARQFPNYSSELNVNALLLGDSALYLCASSRQAGSYNEQFFGPGTRLTVL.

The V gene is TRBV9, the J gene TRBJ1-2; 7 bases match TRBD1. CDR1 SGDLS and CDR2 YYNGEE come from the germline V gene. Trimming cost V 0 bases and J 4 bases; bases outside gene matches: 9. The CDR3 length is 16 residues. For the CDR3, the DNA is TGTGCCAGCAGCGTAGATCTTCAGGGGGACGGCTATGGCTACACCTTC. It specifies CASSVDLQGDGYGYTF.

The chain combines TRBV6-6 with TRBJ2-4, with a tentative D call TRBD1 (6 bases). Trimming removed 0 bases from V and 7 bases from J, with 10 bases in between. Germline V gene sequence: CDR1 MNHNY, CDR2 SVGAGI (reference sequence). The CDR3 contains 14 residues. The CDR3 region has the DNA TGTGCCAGCAGTTACTCCCCGCAGGGGAACATTCAGTACTTC. This encodes CASSYSPQGNIQYF.

The V gene is TRBV2, the J gene TRBJ1-1; 9 bases agree with TRBD1. With 6 bases clipped from V and 5 bases from J, the junction kept 7 bases outside the gene matches. The CDR3 covers 14 residues. The germline V gene encodes CDR1 SNHLY and CDR2 FYNNEI. This CDR3 is CASRYGTGRTEAFF. In DNA, the CDR3 is TGTGCCAGCAGATATGGGACAGGGAGAACTGAAGCTTTCTTT.

This clone was detected once. The chain carries TRBV7-2 and TRBJ1-2; weak D call: TRBD1 (5 bases). Trimming removed 4 bases at V and 3 bases at J, with 12 bases between. Germline CDR1 is SGHTA and CDR2 is FQGNSA. CDR3 length equals 14 residues. The CDR3 is CASSSPGGDYGYTF. The CDR3 DNA follows: TGTGCCAGCAGCTCTCCGGGGGGGGACTATGGCTACACCTTC.

The genes are TRBV9 and TRBJ1-4, with TRBD1 as a possible D gene (5 bases). Trimming removed 2 bases at V and 0 bases at J, with 5 bases between. CDR3 length equals 14 residues. Looked up from germline, CDR1 is SGDLS and CDR2 is YYNGEE. The CDR3 bases are TGTGCCAGCAGCGTCAGGGCAACTAATGAAAAACTGTTTTTT. This translates into CASSVRATNEKLFF.

This chain links TRBV19 with TRBJ1-5; D is ambiguous. V gave up 5 bases and J gave up 5 bases, with 10 bases separating them. Per the germline V gene, CDR1 is LNHDA and CDR2 is SQIVND (reference sequence). The CDR3 consists of 13 residues. This CDR3 is CASSSGRDQPQHF. The CDR3 DNA reads as TGTGCCAGTAGTTCGGGAAGGGATCAGCCCCAGCATTTT.

The chain employs TRBV5-4 and TRBJ2-5, with 15 bases lining up with TRBD2. From germline, CDR1 is SGHNT and CDR2 YYREEE (reference sequence). V lost 9 bases to trimming and J lost 5 bases; unmatched junction nucleotides: 14. This CDR3 has 17 residues. CDR3 in amino acids: CAKDRTSGRGIGETQYF. The CDR3 DNA is TGTGCCAAAGATCGGACTAGCGGGAGGGGGATTGGGGAGACCCAGTACTTC.

This rearrangement joins TRBV3-1 (or the pseudogene TRBV3-2) to TRBJ2-5, with 11 bases lining up with TRBD2. The V segment lost 5 bases and the J segment 2 bases; nucleotides outside the gene matches: 4. The CDR3 contains 15 residues. Per the germline V gene, CDR1 is LGHDT and CDR2 is YNNKEL (reference sequence). CDR3 sequence: CASSSRLAGQETQYF. CDR3 bases: TGTGCCAGCAGCTCCCGACTAGCGGGACAAGAGACCCAGTACTTC.

The table lists this clone with a count of one. The chain recombines TRBV28 with TRBJ1-1; 10 positions agree with TRBD1. The trim removed 5 bases at V and 1 base at J, leaving 4 bases unmatched. Germline V lookup: CDR1 MDHEN, CDR2 SYDVKM. There are 15 residues in the CDR3. CDR3 sequence reads: CASSPGDRGNTEAFF. Here the CDR3 DNA reads TGTGCCAGCAGTCCGGGGGACAGGGGGAACACTGAAGCTTTCTTT.

V usage is TRBV10-2 and J usage is TRBJ1-2; D is unresolved. V was clipped by 4 bases and J by 2 bases, with 8 bases between them. CDR3 length: 13 residues. CDR1 and CDR2 from the germline V gene are WSHSY and SAAADI. This CDR3 is CASSAGGNYGYTF. CDR3 DNA: TGCGCCAGCAGTGCGGGTGGGAACTATGGCTACACCTTC.

CDR3 bases: TGTGCCAGCAGCATAACTAGCGGGTCCGGCCGCGATGAGCAGTTCTTC. Protein sequence: CASSITSGSGRDEQFF. The chain combines TRBV3-1 (or the pseudogene TRBV3-2) with TRBJ2-1; 9 nucleotides line up with TRBD2. CDR1 is LGHDT and CDR2 is YNNKEL in the germline V gene (reference sequence). The V segment lost 5 bases and the J segment 8 bases; nucleotides outside the gene matches: 13. This CDR3 spans 16 amino acids.

V gene TRBV27 combines with J gene TRBJ1-2, with 8 bases aligning to TRBD1. The CDR3 has 14 residues. CDR1 MNHEY and CDR2 SMNVEV come from the germline V gene (reference sequence). Trimming at V came to 3 bases and at J to 5 bases, leaving 5 bases not matched to a gene. In nucleotides, the CDR3 is TGTGCCAGCAGTTTTTTGGGACAGGAGTATGGCTACACCTTC. It specifies CASSFLGQEYGYTF.

The CDR3 nucleotides read TGTGCCAGCAGCCCAGCAGGGGGAACCTCGGGGACCCAGTACTTC. It codes for CASSPAGGTSGTQYF. V gene TRBV7-9 combines with J gene TRBJ2-5; TRBD1 matches at 7 bases. The CDR3 contains 15 residues. V lost 5 bases to trimming and J lost 7 bases; unmatched junction nucleotides: 13. Germline loops: CDR1 SEHNR, CDR2 FQNEAQ (reference sequence).

The CDR3 loop is CASSVEHPGGNTEAFF. The DNA for the CDR3 is TGTGCCAGCAGCGTAGAACACCCAGGGGGGAACACTGAAGCTTTCTTT. The chain links TRBV9 to TRBJ1-1, with TRBD1 matching over 7 bases. Germline CDR1 and CDR2: SGDLS and YYNGEE. The J segment lost 1 base and the V segment lost 0 bases, leaving 6 bases of the junction unmatched. The CDR3 length is 16 residues. Supplemented by reference TRBV9 and TRBJ1-1, the full variable domain reads DSGVTQTPKHLITATGQRVTLRCSPRSGDLSVYWYQQSLDQGLQFLIQYYNGEERAKGNILERFSAQQFPDLHSELNLSSLELGDSALYFCASSVEHPGGNTEAFFGQGTRLTVV.

V usage is TRBV5-4 and J usage is TRBJ1-1; D remains unclear. The CDR3 runs 14 residues. Germline V gene lookup returns CDR1 SGHNT and CDR2 YYREEE (reference sequence). V was shortened by 3 bases and J by 5 bases, with 14 bases between the two germline ends. In DNA, the CDR3 is TGTGCCAGCAGCTCAAAAGGCGGCGAGACTGAAGCTTTCTTT. Protein: CASSSKGGETEAFF.

This clone was observed once. V usage is TRBV5-1 and J usage is TRBJ1-5; 9 bases fit TRBD1. V gave up 1 base and J gave up 5 bases; unmatched junction bases: 4. This CDR3 has 15 amino acids. Germline V lookup: CDR1 SGHRS, CDR2 YFSETQ. The CDR3 nucleotides read TGCGCCAGCAGCTTGTCCGGGACAGGGTATCAGCCCCAGCATTTT. Translated: CASSLSGTGYQPQHF.

V gene TRBV18 combines with J gene TRBJ1-4; no reliable D call. The CDR3 loop spans 14 amino acids. Germline V gene data show CDR1 as KGHSH and CDR2 as LQKENI. The V gene lost 3 bases and the J gene lost 10 bases, with 15 bases spanning the gap. The CDR3 protein is CASSPGIAGGKLFF. The CDR3 DNA is TGTGCCAGCTCACCCGGGATCGCTGGTGGAAAACTGTTTTTT.

This clone was detected a few times. The rearrangement joins TRBV29-1 to TRBJ1-2; 8 bases fit TRBD1. Unmatched junction bases numbered 6, after V lost 0 bases and J lost 3 bases. The germline V gene has CDR1 SQVTM and CDR2 ANQGSEA. The length of the CDR3 is 15 residues. In DNA form, the CDR3 reads TGCAGCGTTGAAGATAGCCAGGGGGCCCACTATGGCTACACCTTC. It specifies CSVEDSQGAHYGYTF.

The chain links TRBV28 to TRBJ1-5; 10 bases are shared with TRBD1. In germline, CDR1 is MDHEN, CDR2 SYDVKM. V dropped 3 bases and J dropped 7; count of bases not matched to a gene: 3. This CDR3 comprises 14 residues. The CDR3, as DNA: TGTGCCAGCAGTTTGGGACAGGGGACCCAGCCCCAGCATTTT. This codes for CASSLGQGTQPQHF. Looking up the rest from reference TRBV28 and TRBJ1-5 gives the full variable domain: DVKVTQSSRYLVKRTGEKVFLECVQDMDHENMFWYRQDPGLGLRLIYFSYDVKMKEKGDIPEGYSVSREKKERFSLILESASTNQTSMYLCASSLGQGTQPQHFGDGTRLSIL.

This clone was observed a handful of times. This chain connects TRBV7-8 to TRBJ1-1; D ambiguous. Trimming removed 0 bases from V and 1 base from J, with 21 bases in between. The CDR3 is 19 residues long. CDR1 SGHVS and CDR2 FQNEAQ come from the germline V gene. The CDR3 loop is CASSLATLLNLGGNTEAFF. The CDR3 coding sequence is TGTGCCAGCAGCTTAGCGACGCTTCTAAACCTCGGCGGGAACACTGAAGCTTTCTTT.

There are a few counts of this clone. The rearrangement uses TRBV28 and TRBJ1-6; tentative D call: TRBD1 (6 bases). This CDR3 is 15 amino acids long. V was cut by 2 bases and J by 10 bases, with 15 bases left in between. CDR1 MDHEN and CDR2 SYDVKM come from the germline V gene. CDR3 residues: CASSLMGGPWSPLHF. The DNA of the CDR3 is TGTGCCAGCAGTTTAATGGGGGGGCCTTGGTCACCCCTCCACTTT.

This clone was found a few times. This chain joins TRBV2 and TRBJ2-5, with 8 bases aligning to TRBD1. The V gene end was trimmed by 8 bases and the J gene end by 3 bases; junction bases not matched to a gene: 8. This CDR3 has 14 amino acids. Germline V gene sequence: CDR1 SNHLY, CDR2 FYNNEI. Written as DNA, the CDR3 is TGTGCCAGCTCCCGGACAGGGCCCGAAGAGACCCAGTACTTC. It translates to CASSRTGPEETQYF.

The chain combines TRBV11-2 with TRBJ2-7; TRBD1 aligns across 10 bases. This CDR3 spans 14 amino acids. Germline CDR1 and CDR2: SGHAT and FQNNGV. Unmatched junction bases numbered 2, after V lost 6 bases and J lost 0 bases. The CDR3 sequence: CASRRTGGSYEQYF. The DNA for the CDR3 is TGTGCCAGCAGAAGGACAGGGGGCTCCTACGAGCAGTACTTC.

This clone was recorded only once. This chain uses TRBV24-1 with TRBJ2-4; D unresolved. In germline, CDR1 is KGHDR, CDR2 SFDVKD. With 0 bases removed from V and 6 bases from J, the gap between germline ends came to 2 bases. The CDR3 covers 12 residues. This CDR3 reads CATSDLRNIQYF. CDR3 nucleotides: TGTGCCACCAGTGATTTGCGAAACATTCAGTACTTC.

The genes are TRBV11-2 and TRBJ2-1, with no clear D. V lost 1 base and J lost 12, with 13 bases in between. The CDR3 has 13 amino acids. Per the germline V gene, CDR1 is SGHAT and CDR2 is FQNNGV. The chain's CDR3 is CASSLGSMTPQFF. The CDR3 DNA is TGTGCCAGCAGCTTAGGGAGTATGACTCCGCAGTTCTTC. Filled out from reference TRBV11-2 and TRBJ2-1, the complete variable domain reads EAGVAQSPRYKIIEKRQSVAFWCNPISGHATLYWYQQILGQGPKLLIQFQNNGVVDDSQLPKDRFSAERLKGVDSTLKIQPAKLEDSAVYLCASSLGSMTPQFFGPGTRLTVL.

For the CDR3, the DNA is TGCGCCAGCAGCCAAGATAGAGGCGGCTACGAGCAGTACTTC. Encoded protein: CASSQDRGGYEQYF. The gene calls are TRBV4-1 and TRBJ2-7; D gene unclear. The CDR3 is made up of 14 amino acids. Looked up from germline, CDR1 is MGHRA and CDR2 is YSYEKL. V was shortened by 0 bases and J by 3 bases, with 9 bases between the two germline ends.

J is TRBJ1-3 and V is TRBV29-1; the D is unclear. The CDR3 spans 13 residues. Between the trimmed V and J ends, which lost 4 bases and 0 bases, there was a span of 7 bases. The germline gives CDR1 SQVTM, CDR2 ANQGSEA. The DNA of the CDR3 is TGCAGCGTTGCCTGGGCCTCTGGAAACACCATATATTTT. Translated: CSVAWASGNTIYF.

With regard to this clone: The same CDR3 also results from other DNA sequences found in this sample. V usage is TRBV28 and J usage is TRBJ1-6; no clear D. This CDR3 comprises 11 residues. V shed 3 bases and J shed 10 bases, with 4 bases lying between them. Germline CDR1 is MDHEN and CDR2 is SYDVKM. The CDR3 spells CASSLGSPLHF. Written as DNA, the CDR3 is TGTGCCAGCAGTTTGGGCTCACCCCTCCACTTT.